The present entry profiles one TCR beta chain with its context. Its antigen remains undetermined. Per-base quality was not reported, and no clone a single base away is much larger than it. Receptors were amplified or captured by the immunoSEQ multiplex PCR assay. Per the source publication's procedure: A statistical classification framework was developed to diagnose cytomegalovirus status using the catalog of TCR beta chain sequences. The table was pulled from immuneACCESS by TCRdb, which kept in-frame rearrangements only. Such tables lose some clones; where checked, under half of the loss comes from unresolved V genes, and the rest has no known cause. Clonal size and the V and J genes are those of that table, whereas D and trimming came from the DNA. The sample table records 250,000 to 300,000 clones; about 86% of these occur just once. The ten biggest clones cover 1% of the sample. Relative to germline, V is 7 bases shorter and J is 0 bases shorter, with 12 bases between their ends. The germline V gene gives CDR1 as MNHEY and CDR2 as SVGAGI. The CDR3 numbers 14 residues from cysteine through phenylalanine. The retained sequence is limited to the CDR3, 42 bases, with the frame set at the first base.

Separate from the approximately 700-subject first cohort, the validation cohort of about 110 subjects was the group to which the donors belonged. The data belong to a study of cytomegalovirus exposure and HLA in healthy donors (dated by TCRdb to about 2017). Concerning the study at large: According to a later analysis, the 120 or so validation repertoires were produced on the same platform as the approximately 690 repertoires of the first cohort. The study aimed to test whether signatures of past pathogen exposure could be identified by cataloging public T cell receptors. Along with the roughly 670-subject first cohort, a separate validation cohort of roughly 110 different subjects was used. High-throughput TCR immunosequencing, statistical association of individual TCRs with disease status, and machine learning were combined to predict cytomegalovirus infection status.

General study outcomes and caveats: According to the authors, the approach could potentially be generalized to other disease states and immunological phenotypes. The classifier was reported to diagnose cytomegalovirus status with high specificity and sensitivity in both the original and validation cohorts. Most TCR sequences were seen in very few donors, while some public TCRs were found in many individuals. In a later analysis, TCRs clustered in the first cohort were found to also tend to co-occur in the 120 or so validation repertoires, with approximately 95% of cluster scores above 0. The validation cohort had no HLA typing available for a later analysis, so co-occurrence within that cohort was assessed over all 110 or so repertoires. The study gave a list of roughly 150 TCR beta chains associated with cytomegalovirus. In vitro tests confirmed that a few of the cytomegalovirus-associated TCR beta chains recognize cytomegalovirus antigens.

Sequencing was performed on PBMCs. The chain employs TRBV6-5 and TRBJ1-1; too little of a D gene remains to name it. This clonotype was obtained from a woman between 18 and 29 years old in good health and CMV-seronegative. The CDR3 protein: CASTAGRVNTEAFF. In nucleotides, the sequence is TGTGCCAGCACCGCCGGTCGGGTGAACACTGAAGCTTTCTTT.